What follows is one T cell receptor beta chain and its context. Its antigen is undetermined. The data were taken from a study of T cell responses to AZD1222 COVID-19 vaccine. Some clones are missing from TCRdb's copy, which holds only in-frame ones; the method was immunoSEQ multiplex PCR. In the table there are over 150,000 clones, approximately 92% of which are singletons. V lost 3 bases, J lost 4 bases, and 12 bases lay in between. The CDR3 has 14 amino acids. The germline gives CDR1 LNHDA, CDR2 SQIVND (reference sequence). Study observations and caveats: Spike-wide coverage was observed for vaccine-associated CD4 TCRs, with dominant responses at 160-218 and 743-854. A reported finding is that nearly half of spike-specific TCRs target unmutated variant regions. Baseline testing showed seropositivity in only five or six AZD1222 recipients. Clonal diversity may have been underestimated, and the donors were mostly white British, with more females than males.

The TCR was taken from an adult in good health. Material: peripheral blood, obtained on day 0 of AZD1222 vaccination. V usage is TRBV19 and J usage is TRBJ1-2; D is perhaps TRBD1 (5 bases). CDR3 DNA sequence: TGTGCCAGTAGTATGGGGCAGCCGGCCTATGGCTACACCTTC. It is translated as CASSMGQPAYGYTF.